The rows below give T cell receptor beta chains drawn from one sample of a study of control samples from healthy donors and cancer patients. Using immunoSEQ multiplex PCR, the repertoire was profiled, and TCRdb retains in-frame clones only, with some absent. This table has around 130,000 clones, around 89% appearing once. The sequenced sample consisted of blood. The source is a man aged 50 to 59 in good health. Each CDR3 is given with its conserved first and last residue. The order of the fields is V gene, D gene, J gene, clone size, CDR3 DNA, CDR3 protein. D genes are given only for firm matches. For some rows the clone size is stated as once, few or many, or as a class when expanded; others skip it.

>TRBV19|-|TRBJ1-2|-
TGTGCCAGTAGTATCGTCGCGAACAGGGTTCATGGCTACACCTTC
CASSIVANRVHGYTF
>TRBV27|-|TRBJ1-1|-
TGTGCCAGCAGTTCGCGACAGGTCACTGAAGCTTTCTTT
CASSSRQVTEAFF
>TRBV5-1|-|TRBJ2-7|few
TGCGCCAGCAGCTTGGACTACGAGCAGTACTTC
CASSLDYEQYF
>TRBV2|TRBD1|TRBJ1-4|-
TGTGCCAGCAGGGCCACAGGGGGTCATGTTGAAAAACTGTTTTTT
CASRATGGHVEKLFF
>TRBV7-6|TRBD1|TRBJ1-3|-
TGTGCCAGCAGCGCCGGGACAGGGGGCTGGGGAAACACCATATATTTT
CASSAGTGGWGNTIYF
>TRBV19|-|TRBJ1-5|-
TGTGCCAGTAGTATAAATCGCGGTCAGCCCCAGCATTTT
CASSINRGQPQHF
>TRBV19|-|TRBJ1-1|-
TGTGCCAGTAGTATAGTAGGGGGAAGGGCTTTCTTT
CASSIVGGRAFF
>TRBV9|TRBD1|TRBJ2-2|-
TGTGCCAGCAGCGCCTCGACAGGGTTCACCGGGGAGCTGTTTTTT
CASSASTGFTGELFF
>TRBV9|TRBD1|TRBJ2-7|-
TGTGCCAGCAGCGTAGAGGGACAGGGGGCTTACGAGCAGTACTTC
CASSVEGQGAYEQYF
>TRBV11-2|TRBD2|TRBJ2-1|-
TGTGCCAGCAGCCCGACTAGCGGGGGCGATGACAATGAGCAGTTCTTC
CASSPTSGGDDNEQFF
>TRBV7-6|TRBD2|TRBJ2-1|-
TGTGCCAGCAGCCCGACTAGCGGGCCCTACAATGAGCAGTTCTTC
CASSPTSGPYNEQFF
>TRBV9|-|TRBJ2-1|-
TGTGCCAGCAGCGTAGTCCCAGCCACCTACAATGAGCAGTTCTTC
CASSVVPATYNEQFF
>TRBV27|-|TRBJ1-6|-
TGTGCCAGCAGGCCCGGGACAACGAATTCACCCCTCCACTTT
CASRPGTTNSPLHF
>TRBV7-2|-|TRBJ1-1|-
TGTGCCAGCACCTTGAGACAGAGAGCGAACACTGAAGCTTTCTTT
CASTLRQRANTEAFF
>TRBV19|TRBD1|TRBJ1-2|-
TGTGCCAGTAGTCGAACGACGAGGACAGGGGGTGATGGCTACACCTTC
CASSRTTRTGGDGYTF
>TRBV12-3/TRBV12-4|-|TRBJ1-2|-
TGTGCCAGCAGTTCGACAGCCTATGGCTACACCTTC
CASSSTAYGYTF
>TRBV18|-|TRBJ1-1|-
TGTGCCAGCTCACCACCGGTACAGATGAACACTGAAGCTTTCTTT
CASSPPVQMNTEAFF
>TRBV13|-|TRBJ2-7|-
TGTGCCAGCAGCGGTAGGAGGCCGGTCCCCGGGGAGCAGTACTTC
CASSGRRPVPGEQYF
>TRBV11-2|-|TRBJ2-1|-
TGTGCCAGCAGCTTATCGGCGGCTTCCTACAATGAGCAGTTCTTC
CASSLSAASYNEQFF
>TRBV5-1|TRBD1|TRBJ1-3|once
TGCGCCAGCAGCCGACAGGGGGCCCTAGGAAACACCATATATTTT
CASSRQGALGNTIYF
>TRBV5-6|TRBD2|TRBJ2-1|-
TGTGCCAGCAGCCCTCGGAGCGGGGGGCCCTACAATGAGCAGTTCTTC
CASSPRSGGPYNEQFF
>TRBV5-1|TRBD1|TRBJ2-5|-
TGCGCCAGCAGCCCCGGGACAGGGGGCGCAAGGGGGGAGACCCAGTACTTC
CASSPGTGGARGETQYF
>TRBV7-8|TRBD2|TRBJ2-5|-
TGTGCCAGCAGCCCGGGGGGAATTCCCGGGACCCAGTACTTC
CASSPGGIPGTQYF
>TRBV4-1|-|TRBJ1-4|-
TGCGCCAGCAGCCAAGAGTCGTGGGGGGCAGCCCCAAATGAAAAACTGTTTTTT
CASSQESWGAAPNEKLFF
>TRBV14|-|TRBJ1-3|-
TGTGCCAGCAGCCAAAAAATAGGGGGGGCTGGAGGAAACACCATATATTTT
CASSQKIGGAGGNTIYF
>TRBV2|-|TRBJ1-5|once
TGTGCCAGCAGTGAAGCATGGGGCGGCTCACAGCCCCAGCATTTT
CASSEAWGGSQPQHF
>TRBV6-5|-|TRBJ2-7|-
TGTGCCAGCAGTCCCCACTACGAGCAGTACTTC
CASSPHYEQYF